This is a list of T cell receptor beta chains from one sample in a study of blood T cell repertoires in COVID-19. Some clones are missing from TCRdb's copy, which holds only in-frame ones; the method was immunoSEQ multiplex PCR. Of 150,000 to 180,000 clones in the sample, around 84% are singletons; the top ten hold roughly 7%. Sequenced sample: PBMCs or T cells enriched from blood (not recorded which). These receptors were taken from a man aged 45-65 years who had recovered from COVID-19. Each CDR3 is given with its conserved first and last residue.

TRBJ2-2,TRBV18,CASSGQGRNTGELFF
TRBJ2-3,TRBV4-1,CASSQGLAGGLFPDTQYF
TRBJ1-4,TRBV6-1,CASSEGREFGEKLFF
TRBJ1-6,TRBV7-9,CASSSRGTLNSPLHF
TRBJ1-6,TRBV30,CAWSARTGYSPLHF
TRBJ2-7,TRBV19,CASSGAGGGAYEQYF
TRBJ2-3,TRBV2,CASTLSGGITDTQYF
TRBJ1-2,TRBV5-4,CASSPGQFKEGYTF
TRBJ1-3,TRBV5-6,CASSLADGNTIYF
TRBJ2-6,TRBV7-2,CASSPYGTGGSGANVLTF
TRBJ2-3,TRBV6-5,CASSYDRETDTQYF
TRBJ2-7,TRBV13,CASSLARKEQYF
TRBJ2-2,TRBV3-1/TRBV3-2,CASSPLMGAPVTGELFF
TRBJ2-7,TRBV5-1,CASRVVGQGAYEQYF
TRBJ2-7,TRBV2,CASLQQQGQGSHEQYF
TRBJ1-1,TRBV6-2/TRBV6-3,CASRPPGGWGTEAFF
TRBJ2-3,TRBV12-5,CASGKGAGADTQYF
TRBJ2-5,TRBV2,CASRQLGGEETQYF
TRBJ2-3,TRBV2,CASTGGRFDLGGTQYF
TRBJ2-5,TRBV27,CASSSSGTGGQETQYF
TRBJ1-6,TRBV10-3,CAINAGTGGNSPLHF
TRBJ2-3,TRBV19,CASSGEGGTDTQYF